This T cell receptor (beta chain) was recorded in a study of PD-L1 blockade in urothelial cancer. In the study overall: In about 2014 therapy began: atezolizumab 1,200 mg intravenously every 3 weeks.

Germline CDR1 reads MNHEY; CDR2 reads SMNVEV (reference sequence). Between the trimmed V and J ends, which lost 6 bases and 0 bases, there was a span of 18 bases. The CDR3 is made up of 18 amino acids. Assay: immunoSEQ multiplex PCR; the TCRdb copy retains only in-frame clones and omits some. The sample lists approximately 51,000 clones; approximately 84% were seen once. Here the sequenced sample was PBMCs, taken around atezolizumab (anti-PD-L1) treatment. The chain uses TRBV27 and TRBJ2-6; TRBD1 is a possible D gene (7 bases). The clonotype comes from a man aged 60 to 75 with urothelial cancer. CDR3 loop: CASREIRQGLSGANVLTF. The CDR3 DNA sequence: TGTGCCAGCAGGGAGATTCGACAGGGACTCTCTGGGGCCAACGTCCTGACTTTC.